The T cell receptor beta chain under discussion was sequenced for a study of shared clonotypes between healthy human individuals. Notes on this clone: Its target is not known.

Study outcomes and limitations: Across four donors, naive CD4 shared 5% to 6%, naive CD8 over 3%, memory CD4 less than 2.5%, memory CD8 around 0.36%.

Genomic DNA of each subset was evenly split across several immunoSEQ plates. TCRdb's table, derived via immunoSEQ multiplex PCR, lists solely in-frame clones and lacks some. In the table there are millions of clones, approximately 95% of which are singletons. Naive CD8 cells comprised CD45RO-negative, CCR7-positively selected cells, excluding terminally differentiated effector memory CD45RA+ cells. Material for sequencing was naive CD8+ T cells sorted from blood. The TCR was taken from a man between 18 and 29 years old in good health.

CDR3 in amino acids: CASSFGPGIEQYF. CDR3 sequence (DNA): TGTGCCAGCAGTTTCGGCCCCGGGATAGAGCAGTACTTC. The V gene is TRBV27, the J gene TRBJ2-7, with a possible D match to TRBD2 (5 bases). The germline gives CDR1 MNHEY, CDR2 SMNVEV (reference sequence). The CDR3 spans 13 residues. The V end was cut by 3 bases, the J end by 7 bases, with 13 bases between.